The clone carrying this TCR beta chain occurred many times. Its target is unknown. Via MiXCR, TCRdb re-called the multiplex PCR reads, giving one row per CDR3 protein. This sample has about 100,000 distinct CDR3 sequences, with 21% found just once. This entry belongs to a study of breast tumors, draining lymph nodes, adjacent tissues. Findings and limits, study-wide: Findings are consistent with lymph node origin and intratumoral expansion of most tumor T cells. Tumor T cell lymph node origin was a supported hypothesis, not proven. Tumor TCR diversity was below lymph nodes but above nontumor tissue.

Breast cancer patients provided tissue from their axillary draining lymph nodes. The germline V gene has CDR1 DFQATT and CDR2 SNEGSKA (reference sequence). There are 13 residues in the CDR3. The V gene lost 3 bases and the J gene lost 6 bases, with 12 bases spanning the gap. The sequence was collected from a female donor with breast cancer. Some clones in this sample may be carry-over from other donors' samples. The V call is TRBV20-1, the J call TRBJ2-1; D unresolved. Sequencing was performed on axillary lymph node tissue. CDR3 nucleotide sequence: TGCAGTGCTAGTTCGGTTGTGGGCAATGAGCAGTTCTTC. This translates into CSASSVVGNEQFF.